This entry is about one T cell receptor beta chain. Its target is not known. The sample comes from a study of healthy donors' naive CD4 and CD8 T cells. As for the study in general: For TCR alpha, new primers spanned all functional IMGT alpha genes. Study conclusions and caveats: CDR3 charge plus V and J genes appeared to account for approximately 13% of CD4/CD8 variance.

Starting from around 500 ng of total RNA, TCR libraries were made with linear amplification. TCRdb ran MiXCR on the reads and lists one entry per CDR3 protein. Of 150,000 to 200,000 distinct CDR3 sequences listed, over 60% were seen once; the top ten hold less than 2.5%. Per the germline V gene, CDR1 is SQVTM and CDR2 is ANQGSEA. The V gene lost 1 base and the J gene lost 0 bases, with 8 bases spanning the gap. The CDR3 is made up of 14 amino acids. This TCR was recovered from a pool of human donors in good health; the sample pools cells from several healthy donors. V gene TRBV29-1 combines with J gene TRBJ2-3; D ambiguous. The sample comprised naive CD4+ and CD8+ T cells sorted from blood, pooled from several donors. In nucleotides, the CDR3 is TGCAGCGTTGAAGGTCAGCTCAGCACAGATACGCAGTATTTT. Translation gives CSVEGQLSTDTQYF.